This T cell receptor (beta chain) was documented in a study of T cell responses to AZD1222 COVID-19 vaccine. General observations from the study: CD4 TCRs linked to vaccination spanned spike, dominating at 160-218 and 743-854.

CDR3 length: 15 amino acids. Germline V CDR1 and CDR2: SGHNT, YYREEE (reference sequence). Trimming cost V 3 bases and J 2 bases, with 9 bases left between them. Generated by immunoSEQ multiplex PCR, the TCRdb table keeps only in-frame clones and is missing some. Of 120,000 or so clones listed, under 90% are singletons. As for this clone: Antigen unknown.

The sequence derives from an adult in good health. The sample in question was peripheral blood, obtained on day 0 of AZD1222 vaccination. This chain links TRBV5-4 with TRBJ2-6; no reliable D call. For the CDR3, the DNA is TGTGCCAGCAGCTCAACCTGGGCTGGGGCCAACGTCCTGACTTTC. Encoded protein: CASSSTWAGANVLTF.